Each of the 14 T cell receptor beta chains below was sequenced from the same sample in a study of regulatory T cells in long-lasting Graves disease. In building TCR beta libraries, iRepertoire HTBI primers were used together with Arm-PCR of CDR3 regions. TCRdb reprocessed the multiplex PCR reads via MiXCR and lists one record per CDR3 protein. Among about 500,000 distinct CDR3 sequences listed, 15% to 20% were seen once. The time point denotes: newly diagnosed GD, antithyroid drugs for less than 3 months. PBMC-derived RNA was used for the TCR library. The same specimen was also included in a second study, on T cells in Graves' hyperthyroidism and ophthalmopathy.

Sequencing used peripheral blood mononuclear cells (PBMCs), obtained at new diagnosis, from a patient treated with antithyroid drugs. The receptor source for this set is a man aged 40-49 years with Graves disease.

This clonotype was counted many times. This rearrangement joins TRBV11-2 to TRBJ1-1; D might be TRBD1 (6 bases). Germline V lookup: CDR1 SGHAT, CDR2 FQNNGV. Trimming left V 4 bases short and J 0 bases short, with 12 bases between. The CDR3 totals 15 residues. CDR3 sequence reads: CASSWGPYMNTEAFF. Written as DNA, the CDR3 is TGTGCCAGCAGCTGGGGGCCTTACATGAACACTGAAGCTTTCTTT.

This clonotype has more than one count but fewer than ten. The chain has TRBV19 and TRBJ1-4, with 7 bases that match TRBD1. The CDR3 consists of 14 residues. Per the germline V gene, CDR1 is LNHDA and CDR2 is SQIVND (reference sequence). Germline trimming cut 7 bases from V and 5 bases from J; bases unmatched to any gene: 7. In DNA form, the CDR3 reads TGTGCCAGTACCCGGACAGGCTACAATGAAAAACTGTTTTTT. Its translation: CASTRTGYNEKLFF.

This clonotype occurred many times. The chain recombines TRBV19 with TRBJ2-5; D possibly corresponds to TRBD1 (6 bases). This CDR3 has 15 residues. Looked up from germline, CDR1 is LNHDA and CDR2 is SQIVND (reference sequence). With 3 bases removed from V and 4 bases from J, the gap between germline ends came to 15 bases. The CDR3 DNA sequence: TGTGCCAGTAGTATCCCGGGGCCCAGGGGAGAGACCCAGTACTTC. It is translated as CASSIPGPRGETQYF.

This clonotype was seen a few times. The genes are TRBV20-1 and TRBJ2-4, with D unresolved. CDR1 DFQATT and CDR2 SNEGSKA come from the germline V gene (reference sequence). V was cut by 6 bases and J by 6 bases, with 12 bases left in between. The CDR3 spans 12 residues. CDR3 sequence reads: CSAPRTGNIQYF. The DNA for the CDR3 is TGCAGTGCCCCCCGGACCGGAAACATTCAGTACTTC.

This clonotype was counted many times. The chain joins TRBV24-1 to TRBJ2-3; D is perhaps TRBD1 or TRBD2 (5 bases each). This CDR3 comprises 15 residues. V was pared by 6 bases and J by 6 bases, with 18 bases between. Germline CDR1 is KGHDR and CDR2 is SFDVKD. CDR3 amino acids: CATSNRDGFVDTQYF. CDR3 bases: TGTGCCACCAGTAACCGGGACGGCTTTGTTGATACGCAGTATTTT.

Many counts were recorded for this clonotype. The chain recombines TRBV12-3 or TRBV12-4 with TRBJ2-3, with TRBD2 matching over 10 bases. V lost 3 bases to trimming and J lost 2 bases; unmatched junction nucleotides: 5. This CDR3 contains 16 residues. CDR3 in amino acids: CASSFRAGGVTDTQYF. The CDR3 DNA reads TGTGCCAGCAGTTTCAGAGCGGGAGGGGTCACAGATACGCAGTATTTT.

This clonotype was seen at least ten times. This chain connects TRBV5-1 to TRBJ2-7, with 9 positions matching TRBD2. J was trimmed by 6 bases and V by 5 bases; bases with no gene match: 9. Germline lookup yields CDR1 SGHRS and CDR2 YFSETQ. This CDR3 contains 14 residues. CDR3 sequence (DNA): TGCGCCAGCAGTGGTGCCCTAGCGGGAATCGAGCAGTACTTC. Translating gives CASSGALAGIEQYF.

J is TRBJ2-1 and V is TRBV25-1, with 9 nucleotides matching TRBD1. The J call may be wrong; the DNA end is better matched by TRBJ2-5. There are 15 residues in the CDR3. CDR1 and CDR2 from the germline V gene are MGHDK and SYGVNS. CDR3 amino acids: CASSPPGTGSETQYF. DNA of the CDR3: TGTGCCAGCAGTCCCCCCGGGACAGGGTCAGAGACCCAGTACTTC.

In its sample, this clonotype was seen many times. The chain is built from TRBV7-9 and TRBJ2-1; D remains ambiguous. Trimming shortened V by 6 bases and J by 6 bases, and 6 bases separated the two germline ends. The germline V gene encodes CDR1 SEHNR and CDR2 FQNEAQ (reference sequence). The CDR3 contains 11 residues. The CDR3 loop reads CASRAGNEQFF. DNA of the CDR3: TGTGCCAGCAGGGCTGGCAATGAGCAGTTCTTC. The whole variable domain, filled in from reference TRBV7-9 and TRBJ2-1, reads DTGVSQNPRHKITKRGQNVTFRCDPISEHNRLYWYRQTLGQGPEFLTYFQNEAQLEKSRLLSDRFSAERPKGSFSTLEIQRTEQGDSAMYLCASRAGNEQFFGPGTRLTVL.

The V gene is TRBV5-6, the J gene TRBJ1-1, with 7 bases fitting TRBD1. Trimming took 3 bases from V and 1 from J; bases not matched to a gene: 6. The CDR3 is made up of 15 amino acids. Germline CDR1 reads SGHDT; CDR2 reads YYEEEE. CDR3 sequence reads: CASSWEGAPNTEAFF. CDR3 coding DNA: TGTGCCAGCAGCTGGGAGGGGGCCCCGAACACTGAAGCTTTCTTT.

This clonotype was observed many times. J is TRBJ1-1 and V is TRBV27; D is ambiguous. With 1 base removed from V and 4 bases from J, the gap between germline ends came to 16 bases. Germline V gene data show CDR1 as MNHEY and CDR2 as SMNVEV (reference sequence). This CDR3 has 16 amino acids. Here the CDR3 reads CASSLFGQVWGTEAFF. The CDR3, as DNA: TGTGCCAGCAGTTTATTCGGTCAGGTGTGGGGCACTGAAGCTTTCTTT.

This clonotype has at least ten counts. The CDR3 coding sequence is TGTGCCAGCAGTGCAGGGATGAACACTGAAGCTTTCTTT. It yields the protein CASSAGMNTEAFF. This rearrangement joins TRBV6-1 to TRBJ1-1, with D tentatively TRBD1 (5 bases). CDR1 is MNHNS and CDR2 is SASEGT in the germline V gene. Trimming took off 4 bases at V and 0 bases at J, with 6 bases between the two ends. CDR3 size: 13 residues.

This chain connects TRBV3-1 to TRBJ2-2; possibly TRBD1 for D (6 bases). The germline V and J ends were trimmed by 4 bases and 7 bases, with 19 bases remaining between them. CDR3 length: 16 amino acids. Germline V gene lookup returns CDR1 LGHDT and CDR2 YNNKEL (reference sequence). This chain's CDR3 is CASSLLGTIKGGELFF. In DNA form, the CDR3 reads TGTGCCAGCAGCCTCCTCGGGACAATCAAGGGCGGGGAGCTGTTTTTT.

This clonotype was observed many times. The rearrangement joins TRBV18 to TRBJ2-3; D possibly matches TRBD1 or TRBD2 (5 bases each). This CDR3 is built from 15 residues. The ends were cut back, 0 bases at V and 1 base at J, with 8 bases in the middle. Germline CDR1 and CDR2: KGHSH and LQKENI. CDR3 coding DNA: TGTGCCAGCTCACCACCACTAGGGGGCACAGATACGCAGTATTTT. Translation gives CASSPPLGGTDTQYF.